The T cell receptor beta chain under discussion was sequenced for a study of T cells after yellow fever vaccination. Study background: Those fractions that held only low numbers of cells were prepared using the SMART-Seq v4 Ultra Low Input RNA kit.

CDR1 and CDR2 (germline): SGHNT, YYREEE (reference sequence). The CDR3 runs to 14 residues. After removal of 3 bases from V and 8 bases from J, the junction contained 5 bases not matched to a gene. Study conclusions and caveats: The CD4 and CD8 compartments had a small share of their clonotypes in common.

The TCR cDNA carried a universal primer site and UMIs from 5'RACE template switching. In TCRdb, the 5' RACE reads were re-called with MiXCR into one record per CDR3 protein. The repertoire holds a few hundred thousand distinct CDR3 sequences, with roughly 8.6% as singletons. With respect to this clonotype: Its specificity is unknown.

V and J are TRBV5-4 and TRBJ1-4; TRBD1 agrees at 9 bases. The material was PBMCs, obtained about 49 days after the first yellow fever vaccination. This sequence was found in a man younger than 30 who received the YFV17D yellow fever vaccine. CDR3 sequence (DNA): TGTGCCAGCAGCTCCCGGGACAGGGACGAAAAACTGTTTTTT. It translates to CASSSRDRDEKLFF.